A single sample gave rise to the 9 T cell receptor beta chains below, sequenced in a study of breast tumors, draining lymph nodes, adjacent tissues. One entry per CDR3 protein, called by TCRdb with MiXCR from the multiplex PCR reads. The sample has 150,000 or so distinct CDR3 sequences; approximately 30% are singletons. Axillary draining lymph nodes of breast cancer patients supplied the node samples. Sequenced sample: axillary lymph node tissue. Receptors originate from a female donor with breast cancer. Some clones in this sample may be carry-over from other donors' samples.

The CDR3 coding sequence is TGTGCCAGCAGCTTGGGGGGTATGGCTTTCTTT. Amino acids: CASSLGGMAFF. The genes are TRBV7-2 and TRBJ1-1, with D possibly matching TRBD1 (5 bases). The V and J ends lost 3 bases and 11 bases respectively, with 10 bases between them. The CDR3 consists of 11 residues. CDR1 is SGHTA, CDR2 FQGNSA, per germline.

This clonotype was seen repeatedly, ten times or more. CDR3 in amino acids: CASRVPGSDTQYF. The CDR3 DNA sequence: TGTGCCAGCAGAGTCCCGGGGTCAGATACGCAGTATTTT. V usage is TRBV6-2 or TRBV6-3 and J usage is TRBJ2-3, with a weak D call TRBD2 (5 bases). CDR3 length: 13 amino acids. CDR1 is MNHEY, CDR2 SVGEGT, per germline. Trimming pared 6 bases from V and 4 bases from J, leaving 11 bases between.

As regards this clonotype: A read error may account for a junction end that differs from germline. CDR3 DNA: TGTGCCAGCAGCCGAGATAGAGGTCCCGGAAGCACCATATATTTT. Amino acids: CASSRDRGPGSTIYF. J is TRBJ1-3 and V is TRBV3-1, with no clear D. In germline, CDR1 is LGHDT, CDR2 YNNKEL (reference sequence). The CDR3 is 15 residues long. Full variable domain (rest looked up from reference TRBV3-1 and TRBJ1-3): DTAVSQTPKYLVTQMGNDKSIKCEQNLGHDTMYWYKQDSKKFLKIMFSYNNKELIINETVPNRFSPKSPDKAHLNLHINSLELGDSAVYFCASSRDRGPGSTIYFGEGSWLTVV.

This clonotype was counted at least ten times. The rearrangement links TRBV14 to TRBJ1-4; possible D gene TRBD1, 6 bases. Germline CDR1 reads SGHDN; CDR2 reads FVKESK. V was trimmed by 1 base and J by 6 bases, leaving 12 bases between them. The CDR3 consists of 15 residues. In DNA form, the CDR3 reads TGTGCCAGCAGCCAAGCTCGGGGGCGCTATGAAAAACTGTTTTTT. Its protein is CASSQARGRYEKLFF.

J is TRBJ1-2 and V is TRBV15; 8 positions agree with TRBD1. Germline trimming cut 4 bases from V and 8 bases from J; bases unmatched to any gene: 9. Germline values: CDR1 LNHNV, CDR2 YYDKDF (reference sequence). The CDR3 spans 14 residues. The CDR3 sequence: CATSTGPGGAGYTF. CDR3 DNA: TGTGCCACCAGCACCGGCCCAGGGGGCGCGGGCTACACCTTC.

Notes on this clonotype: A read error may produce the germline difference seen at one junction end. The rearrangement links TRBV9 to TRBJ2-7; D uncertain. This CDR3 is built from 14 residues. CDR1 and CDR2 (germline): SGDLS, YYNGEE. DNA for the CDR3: TGTGCCAGCAGCGTAGATGGGTTAATCTACGAGCAGTCCTTC. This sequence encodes CASSVDGLIYEQSF.

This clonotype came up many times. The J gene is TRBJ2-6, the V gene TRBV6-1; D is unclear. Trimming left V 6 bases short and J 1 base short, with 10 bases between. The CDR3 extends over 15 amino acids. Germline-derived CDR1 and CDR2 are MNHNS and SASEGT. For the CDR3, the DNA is TGTGCCAGCAGCCCGAATCAATCTGGGGCCAACGTCCTGACTTTC. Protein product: CASSPNQSGANVLTF.

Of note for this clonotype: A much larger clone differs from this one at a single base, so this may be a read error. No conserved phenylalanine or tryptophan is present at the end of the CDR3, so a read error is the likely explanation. The CDR3 reads CATALGLATIYGYTS. For the CDR3, the DNA is TGTGCCACCGCGCTGGGTTTGGCCACCATATATGGCTACACCTCC. This chain uses TRBV12-3 or TRBV12-4 with TRBJ1-2, with D unresolved. The germline V and J ends were trimmed by 10 bases and 5 bases, with 23 bases remaining between them. CDR3 length: 15 amino acids.

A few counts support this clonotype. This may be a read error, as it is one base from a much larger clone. The CDR3 DNA reads as TGCAGTGCTATGGAGGGAGGTAACTATGCCTACACCTTC. Amino acids: CSAMEGGNYAYTF. The chain joins TRBV20-1 to TRBJ1-2; no clear D. Germline V gene data show CDR1 as DFQATT and CDR2 as SNEGSKA (reference sequence). The CDR3 runs to 13 residues.